Below are 25 T cell receptor beta chains sequenced from a single sample in a study of shared clonotypes between healthy human individuals. Sequencing was performed with immunoSEQ multiplex PCR; in TCRdb, only in-frame clones are kept and a portion is missing. The sample records more than 2,000,000 clones, about 92% being singletons. Input material: naive CD4+ T cells sorted from blood. Regarding subset: CD45RA+ positively selected. These receptors were collected from a man aged 18 to 35 in good health.

This clone has more than one count but fewer than ten. V and J are TRBV12-5 and TRBJ1-1, with 8 bases fitting TRBD1. CDR3 length: 16 amino acids. Unmatched junction bases numbered 14, after V lost 3 bases and J lost 8 bases. Germline V gene data show CDR1 as LGHNT and CDR2 as FRNRAP. In DNA form, the CDR3 reads TGTGCTAGTGGTTTCTTTGGGGGTCAGGGGGCTCGAGAAGCTTTCTTT. It specifies CASGFFGGQGAREAFF.

V usage is TRBV7-2 and J usage is TRBJ2-3; 11 positions agree with TRBD1. The CDR3 totals 16 residues. V shed 4 bases, J shed 4 bases, and the junction held 7 bases outside the gene matches. The germline gives CDR1 SGHTA, CDR2 FQGNSA. CDR3 DNA sequence: TGTGCCAGCAGCTCCAACCCGGGACAGGGGGCAGATACGCAGTATTTT. Amino acid sequence: CASSSNPGQGADTQYF.

The chain is built from TRBV9 and TRBJ2-7, with D possibly being TRBD2 (7 bases). This CDR3 spans 20 amino acids. With 4 bases removed from V and 5 bases from J, the gap between germline ends came to 34 bases. The germline V gene encodes CDR1 SGDLS and CDR2 YYNGEE. CDR3 nucleotide sequence: TGTGCCAGCAGCCCCCGTACCCCCGGGACCCAAGGGGGAGGGTTAGACGAGCAGTACTTC. It specifies CASSPRTPGTQGGGLDEQYF.

The chain joins TRBV4-1 to TRBJ2-5, with 9 bases lining up with TRBD1. The junction had 10 bases not matched to a gene; V was cut back by 1 base and J by 4 bases. Germline lookup yields CDR1 MGHRA and CDR2 YSYEKL. This CDR3 comprises 17 residues. The CDR3: CASSQGTGGNRGETQYF. CDR3 coding DNA: TGCGCCAGCAGCCAAGGTACAGGGGGCAATAGAGGAGAGACCCAGTACTTC.

The sample holds a few counts of this clone. The chain joins TRBV10-2 to TRBJ2-7; a possible D gene is TRBD1 (5 bases). V was pared by 8 bases and J by 5 bases, with 10 bases between. Germline loops: CDR1 WSHSY, CDR2 SAAADI. The CDR3 has 11 amino acids. The CDR3 DNA reads as TGCGCCAGCGGGGCACTACACGAGCAGTACTTC. It encodes CASGALHEQYF.

A word on this clone: This sample includes further DNA sequences coding for the same CDR3. This chain uses TRBV5-1 with TRBJ1-1; the D gene is possibly TRBD1 (5 bases). The V gene lost 1 base and the J gene lost 1 base, with 8 bases spanning the gap. The length of the CDR3 is 14 residues. Germline CDR1 reads SGHRS; CDR2 reads YFSETQ. In DNA, the CDR3 is TGCGCCAGCAGCTTGTCCACAGGGAACACTGAAGCTTTCTTT. Its protein product is CASSLSTGNTEAFF.

V is TRBV19 and J is TRBJ2-4; the match to TRBD1 covers 7 bases. Trimming cost V 6 bases and J 0 bases; bases outside gene matches: 20. The CDR3 extends over 20 amino acids. From germline, CDR1 is LNHDA and CDR2 SQIVND (reference sequence). The CDR3 DNA reads TGTGCCAGTAGGTCAAGAGACAGGGAGTCCCCAAAGATAGCCAAAAACATTCAGTACTTC. Protein sequence: CASRSRDRESPKIAKNIQYF. Complete variable domain (other parts from reference TRBV19 and TRBJ2-4): DGGITQSPKYLFRKEGQNVTLSCEQNLNHDAMYWYRQDPGQGLRLIYYSQIVNDFQKGDIAEGYSVSREKKESFPLTVTSAQKNPTAFYLCASRSRDRESPKIAKNIQYFGAGTRLSVL.

A remark on this clone: The sample has other DNA sequences that encode this CDR3 too. The chain has TRBV15 and TRBJ2-7; no clear D gene. V lost 0 bases to trimming and J lost 3 bases, with 6 bases between them. The CDR3 covers 13 residues. CDR1 and CDR2 (germline): LNHNV, YYDKDF (reference sequence). CDR3 in DNA: TGTGCCACCAGCAGAGATCCGATCTACGAGCAGTACTTC. Translating gives CATSRDPIYEQYF. Full variable domain (outside the CDR3, taken from reference TRBV15 and TRBJ2-7): DAMVIQNPRYQVTQFGKPVTLSCSQTLNHNVMYWYQQKSSQAPKLLFHYYDKDFNNEADTPDNFQSRRPNTSFCFLDIRSPGLGDTAMYLCATSRDPIYEQYFGPGTRLTVT.

Notes on this clone: This same CDR3 is encoded by further DNA sequences in the sample. V usage is TRBV18 and J usage is TRBJ2-7; maybe TRBD2 (6 bases). The CDR3 sequence is 14 residues long. V lost 0 bases and J lost 1, with 7 bases in between. CDR1 and CDR2 from the germline V gene are KGHSH and LQKENI. The CDR3 DNA reads as TGTGCCAGCTCACCACCGGGGGGATCCTACGAGCAGTACTTC. Translation gives CASSPPGGSYEQYF.

The CDR3 DNA reads as TGTGCCAGTAGCCCTCAGGGGACGACCAACTATGGCTACACCTTC. Translation gives CASSPQGTTNYGYTF. The chain is built from TRBV19 and TRBJ1-2, with D possibly TRBD1 on 6 matching bases. Trimming left V 6 bases short and J 2 bases short, with 16 bases between. This CDR3 region has 15 residues. Germline V gene sequence: CDR1 LNHDA, CDR2 SQIVND (reference sequence).

This sequence joins TRBV25-1 and TRBJ1-4, with D perhaps TRBD1 (6 bases). The V end lost 6 bases, the J end lost 4 bases, and 15 bases lay between the germline ends. Germline CDR1 and CDR2: MGHDK and SYGVNS. CDR3 size: 15 residues. CDR3 region: CASSPGQTDNEKLFF. The CDR3 nucleotides are TGTGCCAGCAGCCCCGGACAGACAGATAATGAAAAACTGTTTTTT.

This clone was seen a single time. The chain couples TRBV5-4 to TRBJ1-4, with 10 bases lining up with TRBD1. The CDR3 is 15 residues long. Trimming cost V 4 bases and J 6 bases; bases outside gene matches: 6. Germline CDR1 SGHNT, CDR2 YYREEE (reference sequence). The DNA for the CDR3 is TGTGCCAGCAGCGGGACCGGGACAGGGGATGAAAAACTGTTTTTT. Its translation: CASSGTGTGDEKLFF.

This chain joins TRBV6-5 and TRBJ2-5; 10 bases agree with TRBD2. The CDR3 runs 16 residues. In germline, CDR1 is MNHEY, CDR2 SVGAGI. V lost 4 bases, J lost 0 bases, and 5 bases stayed unmatched. CDR3 in amino acids: CASSLSGTSDQETQYF. DNA for the CDR3: TGTGCCAGCAGTTTATCCGGGACTAGCGACCAAGAGACCCAGTACTTC.

The CDR3 DNA follows: TGCGCCAGCAGCGTTGGCCCATCGACTGACGGCTACACCTTC. Protein: CASSVGPSTDGYTF. The V and J genes are TRBV4-3 and TRBJ1-2; D unclear. Germline values: CDR1 LGHNA, CDR2 YSLEER. V was cut by 5 bases and J by 8 bases, with 18 bases left in between. The CDR3 loop spans 14 amino acids.

The chain recombines TRBV5-1 with TRBJ1-1; 10 nucleotides line up with TRBD1. The CDR3 length is 16 residues. V lost 4 bases, J lost 0 bases, and 6 bases stayed unmatched. The germline gives CDR1 SGHRS, CDR2 YFSETQ. The CDR3 protein is CASSPGTGVLNTEAFF. CDR3 bases: TGCGCCAGCAGCCCCGGGACAGGGGTTTTGAACACTGAAGCTTTCTTT.

The chain links TRBV10-3 to TRBJ2-5; D possibly corresponds to TRBD2 (5 bases). The germline V gene has CDR1 ENHRY and CDR2 SYGVKD. This CDR3 is built from 15 residues. V was pared by 2 bases and J by 3 bases, with 13 bases between. CDR3 coding DNA: TGTGCCATCAGTGAGGGACTTGGGAATAAAGAGACCCAGTACTTC. This codes for CAISEGLGNKETQYF.

V and J are TRBV30 and TRBJ1-2; TRBD1 agrees at 11 bases. Germline lookup yields CDR1 GTSNPN and CDR2 SVGIG (reference sequence). The CDR3 is 14 residues long. The V and J ends lost 7 bases and 5 bases, in that order; junction bases with no gene match: 9. In nucleotides, the CDR3 is TGTGCCTTCCCCGGGACAGGGGGTGGGTATGGCTACACCTTC. This gives the protein CAFPGTGGGYGYTF.

The chain couples TRBV28 to TRBJ1-1; D is unresolved. Per germline, CDR1 MDHEN and CDR2 SYDVKM. Trimming took off 6 bases at V and 4 bases at J, with 15 bases between the two ends. The CDR3 extends over 14 amino acids. The CDR3 loop is CASSPWGVSTEAFF. The DNA for the CDR3 is TGTGCCAGCAGCCCCTGGGGTGTAAGCACTGAAGCTTTCTTT.

For this clone: The identical CDR3 is also encoded by other nucleotide sequences in the sample. V and J are TRBV6-6 and TRBJ2-3, with D possibly TRBD1 on 6 matching bases. Germline loops: CDR1 MNHNY, CDR2 SVGAGI (reference sequence). CDR3 length: 15 residues. The V end lost 3 bases, the J end lost 0 bases, and 10 bases lay between the germline ends. CDR3 protein: CASSYPGQSTDTQYF. DNA for the CDR3: TGTGCCAGCAGTTATCCCGGACAGAGCACAGATACGCAGTATTTT.

This chain links TRBV11-2 with TRBJ1-5, with a tentative D call TRBD1 (5 bases). This CDR3 contains 15 residues. Trimming took 3 bases from V and 0 from J, leaving 9 bases between them. Germline lookup yields CDR1 SGHAT and CDR2 FQNNGV. The CDR3 region is CASSFGGISNQPQHF. Written as DNA, the CDR3 is TGTGCCAGCAGCTTCGGGGGGATTAGCAATCAGCCCCAGCATTTT. Full variable domain (missing parts from reference TRBV11-2 and TRBJ1-5): EAGVAQSPRYKIIEKRQSVAFWCNPISGHATLYWYQQILGQGPKLLIQFQNNGVVDDSQLPKDRFSAERLKGVDSTLKIQPAKLEDSAVYLCASSFGGISNQPQHFGDGTRLSIL.

CDR3 bases: TGTGCCAGTAGTGGGACTAGCGGGGGGCTCAATGAGCAGTTCTTC. Translated, it gives CASSGTSGGLNEQFF. The chain is built from TRBV19 and TRBJ2-1, with TRBD2 matching over 15 bases. This CDR3 spans 15 amino acids. J gave up 6 bases and V 5 bases, and 2 bases lay outside the gene matches. CDR1 is LNHDA and CDR2 is SQIVND in the germline V gene (reference sequence).

The gene calls are TRBV28 and TRBJ1-1, with a weak D call TRBD1 (5 bases). V gave up 6 bases and J gave up 5 bases, with 13 bases separating them. The CDR3 is 13 amino acids. The V gene's germline CDR1 is MDHEN and CDR2 SYDVKM. The CDR3 coding sequence is TGTGCCAGCAGCCAGGGTGGGGGGACTGAAGCTTTCTTT. This translates into CASSQGGGTEAFF.

The gene calls are TRBV5-8 and TRBJ1-2, with TRBD1 matching 7 bases. The CDR3 covers 14 residues. Per the germline V gene, CDR1 is SGHTS and CDR2 is YDEGEE. J gave up 6 bases and V 1 base, and 6 bases lay outside the gene matches. This CDR3 reads CASSLKGAQNGYTF. The CDR3 DNA follows: TGTGCCAGCAGCTTGAAGGGGGCGCAGAATGGCTACACCTTC.

The chain is built from TRBV7-9 and TRBJ2-4; possibly TRBD2 for D (5 bases). CDR3 length: 15 residues. In germline, CDR1 is SEHNR, CDR2 FQNEAQ (reference sequence). Between the trimmed V and J ends, which lost 11 bases and 0 bases, there was a span of 17 bases. The CDR3 loop reads CAVTRGSIAKNIQYF. Written as DNA, the CDR3 is TGTGCCGTAACACGAGGGTCTATAGCCAAAAACATTCAGTACTTC. Full variable domain (rest looked up from reference TRBV7-9 and TRBJ2-4): DTGVSQNPRHKITKRGQNVTFRCDPISEHNRLYWYRQTLGQGPEFLTYFQNEAQLEKSRLLSDRFSAERPKGSFSTLEIQRTEQGDSAMYLCAVTRGSIAKNIQYFGAGTRLSVL.

The chain recombines TRBV27 with TRBJ2-1, with a tentative D call TRBD2 (5 bases). The CDR3 has 17 amino acids. V was trimmed by 2 bases and J by 4 bases, leaving 18 bases between them. The germline CDR1 and CDR2 sequences are MNHEY and SMNVEV (reference sequence). For the CDR3, the DNA is TGTGCCAGCAGTTTAGGTGGTCCCGGGAAGGAATACAATGAGCAGTTCTTC. Protein sequence: CASSLGGPGKEYNEQFF.